The 14 T cell receptor beta chains in this list originate from one sample, sequenced in a study of beta chain features in type 1 diabetes. Study-level points and caveats: Within each of all four CD4+ subsets, Type 1 diabetes patients had TCRB CDR3s that were moderately but significantly shorter.

Antigen specificity for these receptors is unknown. The study reverse transcribed the entire isolated RNA, so it sequenced expressed TCRB transcripts. Method: immunoSEQ multiplex PCR; TCRdb's copy keeps in-frame clones and lacks some. The sample records 500,000 to 650,000 clones, 9.5% to 15% being singletons. The sequenced material came from naive CD4+ T cells from blood. Every receptor here comes from a young man with type 1 diabetes.

This clone showed up just a few times. The chain uses TRBV2 and TRBJ1-1; TRBD1 is a possible D gene (5 bases). CDR1 is SNHLY, CDR2 FYNNEI, per germline. The CDR3 length is 13 residues. Trimming removed 8 bases at V and 3 bases at J, with 13 bases between. The CDR3 sequence: CASGRSGDTEAFF. DNA of the CDR3: TGTGCCAGCGGTCGATCGGGGGACACTGAAGCTTTCTTT.

This clone was detected only a few times. The CDR3, as DNA: TGTGCCAGTAGTATACTGGAGGGGGTGGGCCGCACAGATACGCAGTATTTT. This translates into CASSILEGVGRTDTQYF. The chain employs TRBV19 and TRBJ2-3; D may correspond to TRBD1 or TRBD2 (6 bases each). Germline loops: CDR1 LNHDA, CDR2 SQIVND (reference sequence). The V end lost 2 bases, the J end lost 1 base, and 16 bases lay between the germline ends. The CDR3 contains 17 residues.

This clone has just a few counts. This chain joins TRBV6-6 and TRBJ1-2, with D unclear. The germline V and J ends were trimmed by 7 bases and 4 bases, with 10 bases remaining between them. Germline V lookup: CDR1 MNHNY, CDR2 SVGAGI (reference sequence). There are 12 residues in the CDR3. This CDR3 is CASKMIGYGYTF. In DNA, the CDR3 is TGTGCCAGCAAAATGATAGGCTATGGCTACACCTTC.

Only a few counts were recorded for this clone. The chain joins TRBV7-9 to TRBJ1-5; D not certain. V was clipped by 0 bases and J by 2 bases, with 5 bases between them. Germline assignment: CDR1 SEHNR and CDR2 FQNEAQ (reference sequence). The CDR3 spans 14 residues. In DNA, the CDR3 is TGTGCCAGCAGCTTAGCAATCGGCAATCAGCCCCAGCATTTT. As protein: CASSLAIGNQPQHF.

This clone was seen more than once but under ten times. The CDR3 bases are TGTGCCAGCAGCTATTCCGTCTGGGAGGGGACGGATACGCAGTATTTT. Its translation is CASSYSVWEGTDTQYF. The rearrangement uses TRBV7-8 and TRBJ2-3; TRBD2 agrees at 7 bases. CDR3 size: 16 residues. V shed 4 bases and J 6 bases; nucleotides not matched to a gene: 13. Germline lookup yields CDR1 SGHVS and CDR2 FQNEAQ.

This clone was counted only a few times. The chain's CDR3 is CASSIDRGYGAYEQYF. In DNA, the CDR3 is TGTGCCAGTAGTATAGATCGGGGATACGGCGCCTACGAGCAGTACTTC. This chain connects TRBV19 to TRBJ2-7; D might be TRBD2 (5 bases). The length of the CDR3 is 16 residues. With 0 bases removed from V and 2 bases from J, the gap between germline ends came to 14 bases. Germline CDR1 LNHDA, CDR2 SQIVND (reference sequence).

The rearrangement uses TRBV4-1 and TRBJ1-3; weak D call: TRBD1 (5 bases). The CDR3 covers 16 residues. The germline V gene has CDR1 MGHRA and CDR2 YSYEKL. V lost 1 base to trimming and J lost 0 bases, with 10 bases between them. The CDR3 region has the DNA TGCGCCAGCAGCCAAGCAGGGACTATCTCTGGAAACACCATATATTTT. Protein sequence: CASSQAGTISGNTIYF.

This clone was counted between two and nine times. The chain joins TRBV10-3 to TRBJ2-7; maybe TRBD1 (6 bases). Germline lookup yields CDR1 ENHRY and CDR2 SYGVKD. This CDR3 has 15 amino acids. Trimming left V 4 bases short and J 5 bases short, with 18 bases between. In DNA, the CDR3 is TGTGCCATCAGTGCTATCTACCGGGACACCGACGAGCAGTACTTC. Amino acids: CAISAIYRDTDEQYF.

This clone was seen more than once but under ten times. The chain is built from TRBV28 and TRBJ2-1, with 10 nucleotides matching TRBD1. The CDR3 consists of 14 residues. Trimming cost V 9 bases and J 3 bases; bases outside gene matches: 5. Germline V lookup: CDR1 MDHEN, CDR2 SYDVKM. CDR3 nucleotide sequence: TGTGCCAGTAGACAGGGGGCTCGCTACAATGAGCAGTTCTTC. This translates into CASRQGARYNEQFF.

The J gene is TRBJ1-1, the V gene TRBV7-9; 11 bases fit TRBD1. The junction had 6 bases not matched to a gene; V was cut back by 6 bases and J by 0 bases. Germline CDR1 SEHNR, CDR2 FQNEAQ (reference sequence). The CDR3 has 16 residues. The chain's CDR3 is CASRDGTGGLNTEAFF. The CDR3 coding sequence is TGTGCCAGCAGGGATGGGACAGGGGGATTGAACACTGAAGCTTTCTTT.

The chain links TRBV30 to TRBJ1-2, with D possibly matching TRBD1 (6 bases). The CDR3 has 13 amino acids. CDR1 is GTSNPN, CDR2 SVGIG, per germline (reference sequence). Trimming took off 7 bases at V and 6 bases at J, with 18 bases between the two ends. Here the CDR3 reads CALKLQGLDGYTF. For the CDR3, the DNA is TGTGCCTTAAAATTACAGGGTCTAGATGGCTACACCTTC. Together with reference TRBV30 and TRBJ1-2, the CDR3 gives the full variable domain: SQTIHQWPATLVQPVGSPLSLECTVEGTSNPNLYWYRQAAGRGLQLLFYSVGIGQISSEVPQNLSASRPQDRQFILSSKKLLLSDSGFYLCALKLQGLDGYTFGSGTRLTVV.

V gene TRBV27 combines with J gene TRBJ2-1; perhaps TRBD2 as D (5 bases). This CDR3 has 15 amino acids. Germline CDR1 reads MNHEY; CDR2 reads SMNVEV (reference sequence). Trimming took off 1 base at V and 4 bases at J, with 11 bases between the two ends. Here the CDR3 reads CASSLLSGLYNEQFF. In DNA form, the CDR3 reads TGTGCCAGCAGTTTATTGTCGGGGTTATACAATGAGCAGTTCTTC.

This clone was observed a few times. V and J are TRBV4-3 and TRBJ2-2; no reliable D call. V was clipped by 2 bases and J by 1 base, with 11 bases between them. Germline V gene sequence: CDR1 LGHNA, CDR2 YSLEER. The CDR3 is 16 amino acids. The CDR3 region is CASSQLPAGNTGELFF. CDR3 nucleotides: TGCGCCAGCAGCCAACTCCCAGCAGGGAACACCGGGGAGCTGTTTTTT.

The chain uses TRBV11-2 and TRBJ2-5; unclear D gene. Trimming removed 1 base from V and 3 bases from J, with 6 bases in between. CDR3 length equals 13 residues. The germline V gene encodes CDR1 SGHAT and CDR2 FQNNGV. CDR3 protein: CASSLAPEETQYF. The DNA for the CDR3 is TGTGCCAGCAGCTTAGCACCCGAAGAGACCCAGTACTTC.